A selection of T cell receptor beta chains follows, all from one sample in a study of CD8 T cells in Susac syndrome. TCRdb re-analysed the immunoSEQ multiplex PCR reads in MiXCR, keeping a single row per CDR3 protein. The profile shows hundreds of thousands of distinct CDR3 sequences, approximately 89% of them singletons. Sequencing was done on a sample of CD8+ T cells from PBMCs. These TCRs come from a human donor with multiple sclerosis. The CDR3 runs from the conserved cysteine through the conserved F or W. Fields, in order: V gene, J gene, D gene, clone size, CDR3 length, CDR3 protein, CDR3 DNA. The D gene is left open where the match is weak. Clone sizes are given selectively: once, few, many, or a class where the clone is expanded.

>TRBV20-1|TRBJ1-4|TRBD1|once|14
CSARMGTGEEKLFF
TGCAGTGCTAGAATGGGGACAGGGGAAGAAAAACTGTTTTTT
>TRBV7-9|TRBJ1-1|TRBD1|-|18
CASSLGPLRGTANTEAFF
TGTGCCAGCAGCTTAGGTCCATTGAGAGGGACAGCGAACACTGAAGCTTTCTTT
>TRBV30|TRBJ2-7|TRBD1|-|15
CAWVSPGTGRYEQYF
TGTGCCTGGGTGTCCCCAGGGACAGGGCGCTACGAGCAGTACTTC
>TRBV30|TRBJ2-7|-|-|13
CAWRAYSIYEQYF
TGTGCCTGGAGGGCCTATAGCATCTACGAGCAGTACTTC
>TRBV9|TRBJ2-4|TRBD2|-|15
CASSVETSGMVIQYF
TGTGCCAGCAGCGTAGAGACTAGCGGGATGGTCATTCAGTACTTC
>TRBV11-2|TRBJ2-2|-|-|18
CASSLFRAGGIIGGELFF
TGTGCCAGCAGCTTATTCCGGGCAGGGGGGATTATCGGCGGGGAGCTGTTTTTT
>TRBV30|TRBJ2-7|-|-|13
CAWSVGRGSEQYF
TGTGCCTGGAGTGTAGGCCGGGGGAGCGAGCAGTACTTC
>TRBV9|TRBJ2-7|-|-|15
CASSVGSGEFHEQYF
TGTGCCAGCAGCGTAGGGTCAGGGGAGTTCCACGAGCAGTACTTC
>TRBV27|TRBJ2-4|TRBD2|-|16
CASSTRQREIPNIQYF
TGTGCCAGCAGTACCCGCCAGCGGGAGATCCCAAACATTCAGTACTTC
>TRBV29-1|TRBJ2-3|-|-|11
CSGGPTDTQYF
TGCAGCGGCGGTCCCACAGATACGCAGTATTTT
>TRBV27|TRBJ2-5|TRBD1|-|14
CASSLGDRGETQYF
TGTGCCAGCAGTTTAGGGGACAGGGGAGAGACCCAGTACTTC
>TRBV4-3|TRBJ2-1|TRBD2|-|19
CASSQDIRREFWVGNEQFF
TGCGCCAGCAGCCAAGACATACGGCGGGAGTTCTGGGTGGGCAATGAGCAGTTCTTC
>TRBV28|TRBJ1-5|-|-|15
CASSSLRETHQPQHF
TGTGCCAGCAGTTCATTAAGGGAAACCCATCAGCCCCAGCATTTT
>TRBV29-1|TRBJ2-2|TRBD1|-|16
CSVASAGQDFTGELFF
TGCAGCGTCGCCTCCGCGGGACAGGATTTCACCGGGGAGCTGTTTTTT
>TRBV7-8|TRBJ1-3|-|-|14
CASSLYGSGNTIYF
TGTGCCAGCAGCCTATACGGCTCTGGAAACACCATATATTTT
>TRBV4-3|TRBJ2-1|TRBD2|-|14
CASSQASGSNEQFF
TGCGCCAGCAGCCAAGCTAGCGGGAGTAATGAGCAGTTCTTC
>TRBV12-3/TRBV12-4|TRBJ1-1|TRBD1|few|14
CASSQGTVNTEAFF
TGTGCCAGCAGTCAGGGGACAGTGAACACTGAAGCTTTCTTT
>TRBV7-8|TRBJ2-3|TRBD2|-|17
CASSFPLAGAAPDTQYF
TGTGCCAGCAGCTTCCCTTTAGCGGGAGCCGCGCCAGATACGCAGTATTTT
>TRBV12-3/TRBV12-4|TRBJ2-5|-|once|15
CASSPRIGAGETQYF
TGTGCCAGCAGTCCCCGCATCGGAGCGGGAGAGACCCAGTACTTC
>TRBV7-2|TRBJ2-7|TRBD1|-|15
CASSSYLQGTYEQYF
TGTGCCAGCAGCTCTTACCTACAGGGGACCTACGAGCAGTACTTC
>TRBV20-1|TRBJ2-7|TRBD2|-|14
CSGVAGRTTYEQYF
TGCAGTGGGGTAGCGGGGCGTACTACCTACGAGCAGTACTTC
>TRBV27|TRBJ2-5|-|-|14
CASSFLGTLETQYF
TGTGCCAGCAGTTTCCTCGGGACCTTAGAGACCCAGTACTTC
>TRBV9|TRBJ2-1|-|-|13
CASSSRDPEEQFF
TGTGCCAGCAGCTCAAGGGACCCCGAGGAGCAGTTCTTC
>TRBV10-3|TRBJ2-1|TRBD2|once|18
CAISDRTSGSIAYNEQFF
TGTGCCATCAGTGACAGGACTAGCGGGAGTATCGCCTACAATGAGCAGTTCTTC
>TRBV4-3|TRBJ2-1|TRBD2|-|16
CVSSQGVSGTYNEQFF
TGCGTCAGCAGCCAAGGGGTTAGCGGGACCTACAATGAGCAGTTCTTC
>TRBV7-2|TRBJ2-3|TRBD2|-|15
CASSSLAGAGDTQYF
TGTGCCAGCAGCTCCTTAGCGGGAGCAGGGGATACGCAGTATTTT
>TRBV10-3|TRBJ1-1|-|-|13
CAISLLLRTEAFF
TGTGCCATCAGTCTTCTCCTGCGGACTGAAGCTTTCTTT
>TRBV27|TRBJ2-3|TRBD2|-|19
CASSLGLADIRWGTDTQYF
TGTGCCAGCAGTTTAGGGCTAGCGGATATTCGGTGGGGCACAGATACGCAGTATTTT
>TRBV4-3|TRBJ2-5|-|-|14
CASSQARGRETQYF
TGCGCCAGCAGCCAAGCTAGGGGCCGGGAGACCCAGTACTTC
>TRBV5-6|TRBJ2-7|-|-|14
CASSLDAGIYEQYF
TGTGCCAGCAGCTTGGATGCAGGGATCTACGAGCAGTACTTC
>TRBV7-9|TRBJ2-2|-|-|16
CASHAADSADTGERFF
TGTGCCAGCCACGCGGCGGACAGTGCCGACACCGGGGAGCGGTTTTTT
>TRBV19|TRBJ2-2|TRBD2|-|15
CASSIVAGETGELFF
TGTGCCAGTAGTATAGTAGCGGGGGAGACCGGGGAGCTGTTTTTT
>TRBV6-1|TRBJ2-4|-|-|15
CASSPGPYYKNIQYF
TGTGCCAGCAGTCCCGGGCCGTATTACAAAAACATTCAGTACTTC
>TRBV6-4|TRBJ2-2|-|-|13
CASSDGSTGELFF
TGTGCCAGCAGTGACGGGTCCACCGGGGAGCTGTTTTTT
>TRBV20-1|TRBJ2-7|TRBD2|-|16
CSARDSLAGDTYEQYF
TGCAGTGCTAGAGATAGCCTAGCGGGAGACACCTACGAGCAGTACTTC
>TRBV30|TRBJ2-4|-|-|11
CAYVMAGIQYF
TGTGCCTACGTGATGGCGGGAATTCAGTACTTC
>TRBV4-1|TRBJ2-7|-|few|16
CASSQRGGISSYEQYF
TGCGCCAGCAGCCAAAGAGGAGGGATCTCATCCTACGAGCAGTACTTC
>TRBV20-1|TRBJ2-1|TRBD2|-|16
CSARPWSGGDYNEQFF
TGCAGTGCCAGACCTTGGAGCGGGGGGGATTACAATGAGCAGTTCTTC
>TRBV6-2/TRBV6-3|TRBJ2-3|-|-|13
CASTPENTDTQYF
TGTGCCAGCACTCCTGAAAACACAGATACGCAGTATTTT
>TRBV20-1|TRBJ2-1|-|-|12
CSEPSGPNEQFF
TGCAGCGAACCAAGTGGCCCCAATGAGCAGTTCTTC
>TRBV5-1|TRBJ2-2|-|-|17
CASSAGTVPSDTGELFF
TGCGCCAGCAGCGCGGGGACAGTTCCTAGCGACACCGGGGAGCTGTTTTTT
>TRBV6-1|TRBJ1-2|-|-|14
CASSTRSGDYGYTF
TGTGCCAGCAGTACTCGTTCAGGGGATTATGGCTACACCTTC
>TRBV30|TRBJ2-6|TRBD1|-|15
CASSSPGQGANVLTF
TGTGCCTCCTCCTCCCCGGGACAGGGGGCCAACGTCCTGACTTTC
>TRBV7-9|TRBJ1-2|TRBD1|-|13
CASSQGTGGGYTF
TGTGCCAGCAGCCAAGGGACAGGCGGTGGCTACACCTTC
>TRBV19|TRBJ1-2|-|-|13
CASKPGTSSGYTF
TGTGCCAGTAAGCCCGGGACGTCTAGCGGCTACACCTTC
>TRBV12-3/TRBV12-4|TRBJ2-1|-|-|16
CASSRGPGLVYNEQFF
TGTGCCAGCAGTCGGGGCCCGGGGCTAGTGTACAATGAGCAGTTCTTC
>TRBV27|TRBJ2-7|TRBD2|-|14
CASREAGGNYEQYF
TGTGCCAGCAGGGAAGCGGGAGGGAACTACGAGCAGTACTTC
>TRBV29-1|TRBJ2-7|TRBD1|-|14
CSVTDRGVPYEQYF
TGCAGCGTCACGGACAGGGGGGTCCCGTACGAGCAGTACTTC
>TRBV27|TRBJ1-5|-|once|15
CASSSTGTYNQPQHF
TGTGCCAGCAGCTCCACAGGAACGTACAATCAGCCCCAGCATTTT
>TRBV15|TRBJ2-7|-|-|14
CATSRDAGAREQYF
TGTGCCACCAGCAGAGATGCAGGTGCGCGGGAGCAGTACTTC
>TRBV7-2|TRBJ1-1|-|-|12
CASSPLGTEAFF
TGTGCCAGCAGCCCCTTGGGCACTGAAGCTTTCTTT
>TRBV29-1|TRBJ2-1|TRBD2|once|13
CSVFSGRINEQFF
TGCAGCGTTTTTAGCGGGAGGATCAATGAGCAGTTCTTC
>TRBV12-3/TRBV12-4|TRBJ2-1|-|-|11
CASTNYNEQFF
TGTGCCAGCACTAATTACAATGAGCAGTTCTTC
>TRBV19|TRBJ2-2|-|-|17
CASSIFPTTPNTGELFF
TGTGCCAGTAGTATTTTTCCAACGACACCGAACACCGGGGAGCTGTTTTTT
>TRBV3-1|TRBJ2-3|-|-|16
CASSQPAAGPTDTQYF
TGTGCCAGCAGCCAGCCAGCAGCGGGCCCCACAGATACGCAGTATTTT
>TRBV9|TRBJ2-7|TRBD1|-|15
CASSASGTGSYEQYF
TGTGCCAGCAGCGCTTCCGGGACAGGGTCCTACGAGCAGTACTTC
>TRBV6-5|TRBJ1-3|-|-|15
CASHKGDFSGNTIYF
TGTGCCAGCCACAAGGGCGACTTCTCTGGAAACACCATATATTTT